This T cell receptor beta chain is from a study of blood T cell repertoires in COVID-19. Study-wide background: PBMCs, B-cell-depleted T cells, or T cells provided the cDNA or gDNA that made up the material.

CDR1 and CDR2 from the germline V gene are MDHEN and SYDVKM. J gave up 1 base and V 7 bases, and 10 bases lay outside the gene matches. There are 15 residues in the CDR3. Original methodology: From reference gene primer amplification, estimates of nucleated cell counts were derived. The repertoire was sequenced with immunoSEQ multiplex PCR; TCRdb's copy has only in-frame clones and lacks some. That table gives V, J and clone size, and the DNA gave D and trimming. The data show roughly 200,000 clones, roughly 86% seen once. The sample holds one count of this clone. J is TRBJ2-7 and V is TRBV28, with 7 bases identical to TRBD1. This sequence was found in a man aged 55 to 70 with acute or convalescent COVID-19. Sequenced: peripheral blood. The CDR3 DNA follows: TGTGCCAGCACCCCCCCCCTACAGGGGTCCTACGAGCAGTACTTC. Amino acids: CASTPPLQGSYEQYF.